This entry lists 3 T cell receptor beta chains sequenced from one sample in a study of blood T cell repertoires in COVID-19. Repertoires were generated with immunoSEQ multiplex PCR, while TCRdb's copy carries only in-frame clones and drops some. The table includes 150,000 to 200,000 clones, roughly 91% detected once. Sequencing was done on a sample of peripheral blood. These receptors came from a human donor in a cohort sampled during active COVID-19.

The chain links TRBV11-2 to TRBJ2-7; TRBD2 is a possible D gene (6 bases). The CDR3 loop spans 12 amino acids. V lost 5 bases to trimming and J lost 6 bases, with 11 bases between them. Per the germline V gene, CDR1 is SGHAT and CDR2 is FQNNGV. The CDR3 DNA reads as TGTGCCAGCAGCCCCGGAGGGATCGAGCAGTACTTC. It codes for CASSPGGIEQYF.

The chain couples TRBV5-6 to TRBJ2-5, with a weak D call TRBD1 (5 bases). The V and J ends lost 1 base and 4 bases respectively, with 11 bases between them. Germline lookup yields CDR1 SGHDT and CDR2 YYEEEE. The length of the CDR3 is 14 residues. The DNA of the CDR3 is TGTGCCAGCAGCTTGCCCCAGGGTCGAGAGACCCAGTACTTC. Translated, it gives CASSLPQGRETQYF.

The genes are TRBV6-5 and TRBJ2-3; TRBD1 aligns across 7 bases. V lost 6 bases to trimming and J lost 6 bases; unmatched junction nucleotides: 9. This CDR3 is built from 14 residues. Per germline, CDR1 MNHEY and CDR2 SVGAGI. The DNA for the CDR3 is TGTGCCAGCAGCCAGGGGGTCTACGCGGATACGCAGTATTTT. Translating it yields CASSQGVYADTQYF.